This T cell receptor beta chain originates from a study of T cells after somatic rescue of genetic block. Germline V CDR1 and CDR2: SGHDT, YYEEEE. The V gene lost 4 bases and the J gene lost 0 bases, with 15 bases spanning the gap. The CDR3 covers 16 residues. The table came from immunoSEQ multiplex PCR; TCRdb's copy has only in-frame clones and leaves some out. In the table there are around 67,000 clones, just over 90% of which are singletons. The chain joins TRBV5-6 to TRBJ2-3; no reliable D call. This clonotype was sampled from a man aged 25 to 40. The sequenced sample was peripheral blood mononuclear cells (PBMCs). The CDR3 loop is CASSPLAPHSTDTQYF. CDR3 in DNA: TGTGCCAGCAGCCCCCTGGCCCCCCACAGCACAGATACGCAGTATTTT.